Below are 31 T cell receptor beta chains sequenced from a single sample in a study of T cells in localized non-small cell lung cancer. Here immunoSEQ multiplex PCR was the method, and the copy in TCRdb shows in-frame clones only, minus some. There are around 25,000 clones in the sample; 80% to 95% occur only once, and about 2.9% lies in the top ten. The sequenced sample was peripheral blood, obtained before any cancer treatment. These receptors were obtained from a woman aged 40-69 years with stage I lung adenocarcinoma.

The chain joins TRBV5-8 to TRBJ2-3; D remains unclear. CDR1 and CDR2 (germline): SGHTS, YDEGEE. The CDR3 has 11 residues. Trimming removed 8 bases at V and 6 bases at J, with 10 bases between. CDR3 nucleotides: TGTGCCAGTAATACGGCCGATACGCAGTATTTT. Its protein is CASNTADTQYF.

Only a few counts were recorded for this clone. The gene calls are TRBV9 and TRBJ2-7; 8 nucleotides line up with TRBD2. This CDR3 region has 14 residues. J lost 5 bases, V lost 3 bases, and 7 bases had no gene match. Germline V CDR1 and CDR2: SGDLS, YYNGEE. This chain's CDR3 is CASSGSAGVNEQYF. Here the CDR3 DNA reads TGTGCCAGCAGCGGATCAGCGGGAGTAAACGAGCAGTACTTC.

The chain joins TRBV5-1 to TRBJ2-1; no clear D gene. The CDR3 extends over 11 amino acids. V lost 4 bases and J 2 bases, leaving 1 base between the germline ends. Germline V gene data show CDR1 as SGHRS and CDR2 as YFSETQ. CDR3 sequence reads: CASSTYNEQFF. The CDR3 DNA reads as TGCGCCAGCAGCACCTACAATGAGCAGTTCTTC.

CDR3 sequence reads: CASRRGTRGSYEQYF. As DNA, the CDR3 is TGTGCCAGCAGGAGAGGGACGCGAGGCTCCTACGAGCAGTACTTC. The chain carries TRBV28 and TRBJ2-5, with D perhaps given as TRBD1 or TRBD2 (5 bases each). The DNA end favors TRBJ2-7, so the J call may be wrong. CDR3 size: 15 residues. Germline V CDR1 and CDR2: MDHEN, SYDVKM.

The V and J genes are TRBV6-5 and TRBJ1-2; 8 nucleotides align to TRBD1. The J segment lost 5 bases and the V segment lost 6 bases, leaving 2 bases of the junction unmatched. The CDR3 runs 12 residues. Germline CDR1 is MNHEY and CDR2 is SVGAGI. CDR3 DNA sequence: TGTGCCAGCAGCCGACAGGGGTATGGCTACACCTTC. It translates to CASSRQGYGYTF.

The J gene is TRBJ2-3, the V gene TRBV11-2; 7 positions match TRBD2. The CDR3 totals 16 residues. The J segment lost 0 bases and the V segment lost 1 base, leaving 4 bases of the junction unmatched. The germline gives CDR1 SGHAT, CDR2 FQNNGV. CDR3 nucleotide sequence: TGTGCCAGCAGCTTAGTTCGGGGAGGGAGCACAGATACGCAGTATTTT. Translating gives CASSLVRGGSTDTQYF.

This chain connects TRBV19 to TRBJ1-1, with a tentative D call TRBD1 (5 bases). Trimming shortened V by 3 bases and J by 0 bases, and 11 bases separated the two germline ends. Germline CDR1 reads LNHDA; CDR2 reads SQIVND (reference sequence). The CDR3 extends over 15 amino acids. In nucleotides, the CDR3 is TGTGCCAGTAGTATGGCCGGGACGGTGAACACTGAAGCTTTCTTT. It yields the protein CASSMAGTVNTEAFF.

This chain joins TRBV6-4 and TRBJ1-2; weak D call: TRBD1 (6 bases). The V end was cut by 3 bases, the J end by 6 bases, with 8 bases between. Per the germline V gene, CDR1 is MRHNA and CDR2 is SNTAGT. The CDR3 loop spans 12 amino acids. CDR3 DNA: TGTGCCAGCAGTGAACAGGGTCATGGCTACACCTTC. It codes for CASSEQGHGYTF.

This chain joins TRBV27 and TRBJ2-1, with 12 nucleotides matching TRBD2. Germline V gene data show CDR1 as MNHEY and CDR2 as SMNVEV (reference sequence). This CDR3 has 14 residues. Germline trimming cut 4 bases from V and 7 bases from J; bases unmatched to any gene: 2. CDR3 DNA: TGTGCCAGCAGTTCTAGCGGGAGGGCTAATGAGCAGTTCTTC. It translates to CASSSSGRANEQFF.

The V gene is TRBV28, the J gene TRBJ1-2; D may be TRBD1 (5 bases). Trimming removed 7 bases from V and 3 bases from J, with 15 bases in between. The CDR3 length is 14 residues. Germline V gene sequence: CDR1 MDHEN, CDR2 SYDVKM. Written as DNA, the CDR3 is TGTGCCAGCAAAGGGCAGGGAGGTTACTATGGCTACACCTTC. Amino acid sequence: CASKGQGGYYGYTF.

This rearrangement joins TRBV5-1 to TRBJ1-5, with D perhaps TRBD1 (5 bases). The CDR3 loop spans 13 amino acids. V dropped 0 bases and J dropped 4 bases, with 5 bases sitting between them. Germline loops: CDR1 SGHRS, CDR2 YFSETQ. The CDR3: CASSLGQNQPQHF. The CDR3 nucleotides are TGCGCCAGCAGCTTGGGACAGAATCAGCCCCAGCATTTT.

The chain combines TRBV7-9 with TRBJ2-5, with TRBD1 matching over 10 bases. The J call may be wrong; the DNA end is better matched by TRBJ2-7. In germline, CDR1 is SEHNR, CDR2 FQNEAQ (reference sequence). The CDR3 sequence is 14 residues long. The CDR3 is CASSSGTGVYEQYF. In nucleotides, the CDR3 is TGTGCCAGCAGCTCCGGGACAGGGGTCTACGAGCAGTACTTC.

The chain combines TRBV11-2 with TRBJ2-1, with D perhaps matching TRBD2 (5 bases). The germline V gene has CDR1 SGHAT and CDR2 FQNNGV. Trimming shortened V by 2 bases and J by 6 bases, and 8 bases separated the two germline ends. The CDR3 extends over 13 amino acids. The CDR3 DNA reads as TGTGCCAGCAGCTTAAGTCTAGCCAATGAGCAGTTCTTC. Its translation: CASSLSLANEQFF.

V is TRBV7-9 and J is TRBJ1-1; TRBD1 matches at 7 bases. The germline V gene has CDR1 SEHNR and CDR2 FQNEAQ (reference sequence). Trimming removed 4 bases from V and 0 bases from J; junction bases left unmatched: 5. CDR3 length: 15 residues. The CDR3 sequence is CASSSPGQMNTEAFF. Written as DNA, the CDR3 is TGTGCCAGCAGCTCGCCGGGACAGATGAACACTGAAGCTTTCTTT.

J is TRBJ2-7 and V is TRBV5-1, with D perhaps matching TRBD1 (6 bases). Germline-derived CDR1 and CDR2 are SGHRS and YFSETQ. The CDR3 has 13 residues. Trimming removed 4 bases from V and 5 bases from J, with 13 bases in between. CDR3 in DNA: TGCGCCAGCAGCGGCGAGACAGGTCACGAGCAGTACTTC. It yields the protein CASSGETGHEQYF.

The gene calls are TRBV11-3 and TRBJ2-3; D may match TRBD1 or TRBD2 (5 bases each). V was shortened by 6 bases and J by 4 bases, with 11 bases between the two germline ends. Germline CDR1 SGHNT, CDR2 YENEEA. This CDR3 has 13 residues. The CDR3 protein is CASSTGGADTQYF. The CDR3 DNA reads as TGTGCCAGCAGTACTGGGGGTGCAGATACGCAGTATTTT.

The rearrangement uses TRBV4-1 and TRBJ2-6; D may be TRBD1 (5 bases). The V end was cut by 4 bases, the J end by 0 bases, with 13 bases between. Germline CDR1 and CDR2: MGHRA and YSYEKL. The CDR3 spans 17 residues. This chain's CDR3 is CASSRGNYRSGANVLTF. DNA for the CDR3: TGCGCCAGCAGCCGGGGCAATTACCGCTCTGGGGCCAACGTCCTGACTTTC.

This chain connects TRBV30 to TRBJ1-5; D is unclear. Germline V gives CDR1 GTSNPN, CDR2 SVGIG (reference sequence). V was pared by 4 bases and J by 0 bases, with 7 bases between. The CDR3 is 13 residues long. The CDR3 sequence: CAWNRDSNQPQHF. The CDR3 bases are TGTGCCTGGAACCGGGATAGCAATCAGCCCCAGCATTTT.

The chain has TRBV7-9 and TRBJ2-3; D call uncertain. This CDR3 is 15 amino acids long. Germline loops: CDR1 SEHNR, CDR2 FQNEAQ (reference sequence). Trimming took off 3 bases at V and 6 bases at J, with 16 bases between the two ends. CDR3 in amino acids: CASSLGSISADTQYF. DNA for the CDR3: TGTGCCAGCAGCTTGGGGTCTATTTCCGCGGATACGCAGTATTTT.

The gene calls are TRBV21-1 and TRBJ2-7; TRBD1 reflects the table's D call only, with no check against the DNA. TRBV21-1 is a recognized pseudogene. The CDR3 is 17 residues long. This chain's CDR3 is CASSKTGGGPRSYEQYF. The CDR3 DNA sequence: TGTGCCAGCAGCAAAACAGGGGGAGGGCCCAGGTCCTACGAGCAGTACTTC.

V and J are TRBV28 and TRBJ1-1; perhaps TRBD1 as D (6 bases). Germline V CDR1 and CDR2: MDHEN, SYDVKM. The CDR3 contains 14 residues. Trimming left V 4 bases short and J 5 bases short, with 14 bases between. CDR3 sequence: CASSSPTGRTEAFF. CDR3 nucleotide sequence: TGTGCCAGCAGTTCCCCCACAGGGAGGACTGAAGCTTTCTTT.

This rearrangement joins TRBV7-9 to TRBJ1-4; D is unresolved. The CDR3 length is 14 residues. Germline lookup yields CDR1 SEHNR and CDR2 FQNEAQ (reference sequence). Trimming pared 5 bases from V and 8 bases from J, leaving 15 bases between. The CDR3 DNA sequence: TGTGCCAGCAGCCCCACGGTAGTAGCGGAAAAACTGTTTTTT. Protein product: CASSPTVVAEKLFF.

The V and J genes are TRBV6-1 and TRBJ2-7; 7 nucleotides align to TRBD1. Germline loops: CDR1 MNHNS, CDR2 SASEGT. The trim removed 1 base at V and 2 bases at J, leaving 5 bases unmatched. The CDR3 totals 15 residues. The CDR3 sequence is CASSEGPGTAYEQYF. The CDR3 DNA follows: TGTGCCAGCAGTGAAGGACCCGGGACAGCCTACGAGCAGTACTTC.

This chain connects TRBV7-7 to TRBJ2-1; TRBD1 aligns across 10 bases. This CDR3 region has 17 residues. Trimming took 6 bases from V and 5 from J; bases not matched to a gene: 13. Looked up from germline, CDR1 is SSHAT and CDR2 is FNYEAQ (reference sequence). CDR3 DNA: TGTGCCAGCAGGTTAAGAGAACCGGGACAGGGGAACAATGAGCAGTTCTTC. Translation: CASRLREPGQGNNEQFF.

This clone was recorded once. V gene TRBV7-2 combines with J gene TRBJ2-7; D may be TRBD2 (5 bases). The germline V gene has CDR1 SGHTA and CDR2 FQGNSA. This CDR3 comprises 15 residues. V dropped 2 bases and J dropped 3 bases, with 14 bases sitting between them. This CDR3 is CASSLRGGLLYEQYF. In nucleotides, the CDR3 is TGTGCCAGCAGCTTACGTGGAGGCCTACTCTACGAGCAGTACTTC.

This chain uses TRBV9 with TRBJ2-1; D possibly uses TRBD1 or TRBD2 (5 bases each). Looked up from germline, CDR1 is SGDLS and CDR2 is YYNGEE. With 0 bases removed from V and 10 bases from J, the gap between germline ends came to 8 bases. The CDR3 is 12 amino acids. CDR3: CASSVGGVEQFF. The CDR3 coding sequence is TGTGCCAGCAGCGTAGGAGGGGTAGAGCAGTTCTTC.

J is TRBJ2-3 and V is TRBV5-1, with 7 bases lining up with TRBD1. V lost 4 bases and J lost 2; bases outside the gene matches: 7. The germline gives CDR1 SGHRS, CDR2 YFSETQ. The CDR3 has 15 residues. CDR3 nucleotides: TGCGCCAGCAGCCAAGGACAGGTATTCACAGATACGCAGTATTTT. It translates to CASSQGQVFTDTQYF.

The chain links TRBV7-3 to TRBJ2-1; 7 positions match TRBD1. This CDR3 is 13 amino acids long. Germline lookup yields CDR1 SGHTA and CDR2 FQGTGA. After removal of 0 bases from V and 15 bases from J, the junction contained 8 bases not matched to a gene. The CDR3 bases are TGTGCCAGCAGCTTAACGACGGGACAGCCCCCGTTCTTC. This encodes CASSLTTGQPPFF.

This chain links TRBV2 with TRBJ2-3, with D possibly being TRBD1 (6 bases). This CDR3 contains 14 residues. Looked up from germline, CDR1 is SNHLY and CDR2 is FYNNEI. Trimming removed 7 bases from V and 6 bases from J, with 17 bases in between. The CDR3 reads CASKTGTTGDTQYF. The CDR3 region has the DNA TGTGCCAGCAAGACCGGGACCACAGGGGATACGCAGTATTTT. The full variable domain, rest sourced from reference TRBV2 and TRBJ2-3, is EPEVTQTPSHQVTQMGQEVILRCVPISNHLYFYWYRQILGQKVEFLVSFYNNEISEKSEIFDDQFSVERPDGSNFTLKIRSTKLEDSAMYFCASKTGTTGDTQYFGPGTRLTVL.

This chain uses TRBV6-1 with TRBJ1-3; 7 bases match TRBD1. The germline V gene encodes CDR1 MNHNS and CDR2 SASEGT. Trimming removed 4 bases from V and 2 bases from J; junction bases left unmatched: 8. The CDR3 totals 16 residues. The CDR3 DNA follows: TGTGCCAGCAGTGGACAGGGCCCCGCTACTGGAAACACCATATATTTT. Amino acid sequence: CASSGQGPATGNTIYF.

The sample holds one count of this clone. V gene TRBV5-1 combines with J gene TRBJ2-7; 8 bases line up with TRBD1. V gave up 4 bases and J gave up 5 bases; unmatched junction bases: 5. The CDR3 consists of 13 residues. Germline V gene data show CDR1 as SGHRS and CDR2 as YFSETQ. In DNA form, the CDR3 reads TGCGCCAGCAGCCAAGGACAGGGCCACGAGCAGTACTTC. It is translated as CASSQGQGHEQYF.